This T cell receptor (beta chain) was identified during a study of OX40 agonist ivuxolimab in advanced cancers. The germline V gene encodes CDR1 SGHRS and CDR2 YFSETQ. This CDR3 is built from 15 residues. V was pared by 4 bases and J by 1 base, with 14 bases between. Assay used: immunoSEQ multiplex PCR; TCRdb lists only in-frame clones, some missing. The sample records around 100,000 clones, over 75% being singletons. Sequencing used CD4+ or CD8+ T cells sorted from blood, obtained in a trial of the OX40 agonist ivuxolimab. This rearrangement joins TRBV5-1 to TRBJ1-1, with D unresolved. This TCR was sampled from an adult with an advanced solid tumor such as melanoma, head and neck, liver or kidney cancer. In DNA form, the CDR3 reads TGCGCCAGCAGCAGGTCCCAAGCCTCGAACACTGAAGCTTTCTTT. It codes for CASSRSQASNTEAFF.